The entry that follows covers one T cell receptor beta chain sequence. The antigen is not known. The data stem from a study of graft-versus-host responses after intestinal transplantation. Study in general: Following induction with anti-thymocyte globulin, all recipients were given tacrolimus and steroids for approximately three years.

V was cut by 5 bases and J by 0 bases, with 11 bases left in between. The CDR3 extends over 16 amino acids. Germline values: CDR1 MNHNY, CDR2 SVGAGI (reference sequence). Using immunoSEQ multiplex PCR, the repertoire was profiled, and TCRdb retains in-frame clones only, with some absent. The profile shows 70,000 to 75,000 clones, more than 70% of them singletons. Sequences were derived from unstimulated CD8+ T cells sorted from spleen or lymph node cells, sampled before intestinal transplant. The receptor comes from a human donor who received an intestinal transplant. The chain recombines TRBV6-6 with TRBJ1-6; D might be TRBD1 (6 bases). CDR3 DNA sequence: TGTGCCAGCAGTCCAGACAGGAGCTCCTATAATTCACCCCTCCACTTT. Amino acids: CASSPDRSSYNSPLHF.